This T cell receptor beta chain emerged from a study of T cells in Graves' hyperthyroidism and ophthalmopathy. Template material for amplifying TCR beta CDR3 regions consisted of RNA transcripts. The TCR CDR3 was amplified in a first-round RT-PCR using the HTBI primer set. TCRdb reanalysed the multiplex PCR reads using MiXCR and keeps one entry per CDR3 protein. Of approximately 620,000 distinct CDR3 sequences listed, 16% are singletons. This clonotype was counted at least ten times. Its antigen is unknown. General study findings and limits: The model anticipated ophthalmopathy a median approximately 6.5 months pre-onset.

Germline-derived CDR1 and CDR2 are MNHEY and SVGAGI. The CDR3 length is 13 residues. Losses at the gene ends were 2 bases for V and 5 bases for J; bases not matched to a gene: 3. The specimen was blood. The origin of this receptor is a woman aged 40 to 49 with Graves' ophthalmopathy. This chain uses TRBV6-5 with TRBJ2-7; 7 nucleotides match TRBD1. The chain's CDR3 is CASSYTRGNEQYF. In nucleotides, the CDR3 is TGTGCCAGCAGTTACACCAGGGGGAACGAGCAGTACTTC.